The 32 T cell receptor beta chains listed next were all sequenced from one sample in a study of a mutant IDH1 vaccine in newly diagnosed glioma. Repertoires were generated with immunoSEQ multiplex PCR, while TCRdb's copy carries only in-frame clones and drops some. The sample yields tens of thousands of clones, around 85% seen once. The time point: week 35, safety follow-up. Mutant IDH1 20-mer peptide, at 300 ug, made up each vaccine dose, with topical imiquimod. Antigens of these TCRs are unknown. Sequenced here: PBMCs, sampled from a glioma patient whose treatment included an IDH1 peptide vaccine. The origin of the receptors is a middle-aged man with glioma.

The chain combines TRBV7-9 with TRBJ1-2; D unresolved. V shed 5 bases and J shed 7 bases, with 14 bases lying between them. The CDR3 runs 13 residues. Germline loops: CDR1 SEHNR, CDR2 FQNEAQ (reference sequence). In nucleotides, the CDR3 is TGTGCCAGCAGCCCCCTCAGCTCCGCTGGCTACACCTTC. Its translation: CASSPLSSAGYTF.

The chain is built from TRBV4-2 and TRBJ1-2; 10 nucleotides align to TRBD1. V was pared by 1 base and J by 0 bases, with 8 bases of the junction left unmatched. This CDR3 region has 18 residues. Germline CDR1 LGHNA, CDR2 YNFKEQ. CDR3 region: CASSQAPGQGSSNYGYTF. CDR3 nucleotides: TGTGCCAGCAGCCAAGCCCCGGGACAGGGGAGTTCTAACTATGGCTACACCTTC.

The chain combines TRBV27 with TRBJ2-5; tentative D call: TRBD2 (5 bases). The CDR3 is 14 amino acids. Trimming left V 4 bases short and J 5 bases short, with 14 bases between. The germline CDR1 and CDR2 sequences are MNHEY and SMNVEV (reference sequence). For the CDR3, the DNA is TGTGCCAGCAGTTCCTCTCTGAGAGGGGAGACCCAGTACTTC. It encodes CASSSSLRGETQYF.

The V call is TRBV2, the J call TRBJ2-3; no clear D. CDR1 is SNHLY, CDR2 FYNNEI, per germline. V was shortened by 7 bases and J by 0 bases, with 11 bases between the two germline ends. The CDR3 consists of 14 residues. For the CDR3, the DNA is TGTGCCAGCATTGCCCCCTATAGCACAGATACGCAGTATTTT. Amino acids: CASIAPYSTDTQYF.

J is TRBJ2-2 and V is TRBV6-4; D possibly corresponds to TRBD2 (5 bases). From germline, CDR1 is MRHNA and CDR2 SNTAGT. V was pared by 3 bases and J by 6 bases, with 8 bases between. The CDR3 runs 13 residues. The chain's CDR3 is CASSDEDSGELFF. The CDR3 DNA reads as TGTGCCAGCAGTGATGAGGACTCCGGGGAGCTGTTTTTT.

The gene calls are TRBV27 and TRBJ1-1; weak D call: TRBD1 (5 bases). The CDR3 has 13 residues. Germline-derived CDR1 and CDR2 are MNHEY and SMNVEV (reference sequence). Trimming cost V 2 bases and J 5 bases, with 9 bases left between them. CDR3 protein: CASSLGGWTEAFF. The CDR3 DNA is TGTGCCAGCAGTTTAGGGGGATGGACTGAAGCTTTCTTT.

The J gene is TRBJ1-4, the V gene TRBV6-5; maybe TRBD1 (6 bases). The V gene's germline CDR1 is MNHEY and CDR2 SVGAGI. The germline V and J ends were trimmed by 4 bases and 4 bases, with 10 bases remaining between them. The length of the CDR3 is 14 residues. The CDR3 region is CASSLQGFNEKLFF. The CDR3 DNA is TGTGCCAGCAGTTTACAGGGTTTTAATGAAAAACTGTTTTTT.

This rearrangement joins TRBV6-1 to TRBJ1-4; maybe TRBD1 (6 bases). Germline V lookup: CDR1 MNHNS, CDR2 SASEGT. V dropped 2 bases and J dropped 3 bases, with 13 bases sitting between them. The CDR3 totals 16 residues. CDR3: CASSELQGSANEKLFF. CDR3 sequence (DNA): TGTGCCAGCAGTGAATTGCAGGGGTCGGCTAATGAAAAACTGTTTTTT.

The chain carries TRBV27 and TRBJ1-1; 11 bases align to TRBD1. The CDR3 length is 16 residues. Germline CDR1 is MNHEY and CDR2 is SMNVEV (reference sequence). J was trimmed by 3 bases and V by 6 bases; bases with no gene match: 9. Here the CDR3 DNA reads TGTGCCAGCAGGAGAGGACAGGGGGCGCGATACACTGAAGCTTTCTTT. Translation: CASRRGQGARYTEAFF.

The CDR3 spells CASSARTITSTDTQYF. DNA of the CDR3: TGTGCCAGCAGCGCGCGGACTATAACTAGCACAGATACGCAGTATTTT. V and J are TRBV9 and TRBJ2-3; D is possibly TRBD2 (6 bases). V shed 3 bases and J shed 0 bases, with 14 bases lying between them. Per germline, CDR1 SGDLS and CDR2 YYNGEE. The CDR3 runs 16 residues.

The V gene is TRBV5-1, the J gene TRBJ2-1, with D possibly matching TRBD2 (6 bases). The CDR3 covers 13 residues. V was shortened by 4 bases and J by 3 bases, with 8 bases between the two germline ends. Germline loops: CDR1 SGHRS, CDR2 YFSETQ. The CDR3 DNA sequence: TGCGCCAGCAGCCCGGAGGGCTACAATGAGCAGTTCTTC. Its protein product is CASSPEGYNEQFF.

This rearrangement joins TRBV4-1 to TRBJ2-1; 9 positions agree with TRBD1. Germline lookup yields CDR1 MGHRA and CDR2 YSYEKL. The CDR3 totals 16 residues. With V trimmed by 4 bases and J by 10 bases, 14 bases remained unmatched. The CDR3 reads CASSRQGQGKDVEQFF. CDR3 nucleotides: TGCGCCAGCAGCCGTCAAGGACAGGGGAAGGACGTCGAGCAGTTCTTC.

The count of this clone is one. The V call is TRBV2, the J call TRBJ2-5, with D possibly being TRBD1 (5 bases). The CDR3 consists of 17 residues. Per germline, CDR1 SNHLY and CDR2 FYNNEI. V was pared by 1 base and J by 1 base, with 16 bases between. The CDR3 DNA is TGTGCCAGCAGTGAAGGGTGGGGCCAACCCCTCCAAGAGACCCAGTACTTC. It is translated as CASSEGWGQPLQETQYF.

V and J are TRBV27 and TRBJ2-1; the D gene could be TRBD1 or TRBD2 (5 bases each). V was cut by 8 bases and J by 4 bases, with 18 bases left in between. Per germline, CDR1 MNHEY and CDR2 SMNVEV (reference sequence). The CDR3 covers 15 residues. CDR3 nucleotide sequence: TGTGCCAGCCGGCGGGTAGGGGCGATTTACAATGAGCAGTTCTTC. Amino acid sequence: CASRRVGAIYNEQFF.

The chain has TRBV28 and TRBJ1-2; D not certain. Trimming removed 4 bases at V and 0 bases at J, with 6 bases between. This CDR3 has 13 residues. The germline V gene has CDR1 MDHEN and CDR2 SYDVKM. In DNA form, the CDR3 reads TGTGCCAGCAGTTCAATCTCTAACTATGGCTACACCTTC. This codes for CASSSISNYGYTF.

The gene calls are TRBV9 and TRBJ2-5, with TRBD1 identical over 7 bases. Per germline, CDR1 SGDLS and CDR2 YYNGEE. J was trimmed by 0 bases and V by 4 bases; bases with no gene match: 15. The CDR3 extends over 18 amino acids. The CDR3 protein is CASSPPWTGRTYQETQYF. CDR3 DNA sequence: TGTGCCAGCAGCCCGCCATGGACAGGCCGAACGTACCAAGAGACCCAGTACTTC.

This rearrangement joins TRBV14 to TRBJ2-5; D is possibly TRBD1 (5 bases). CDR1 and CDR2 from the germline V gene are SGHDN and FVKESK. This CDR3 contains 13 residues. V lost 4 bases to trimming and J lost 5 bases, with 11 bases between them. CDR3 nucleotides: TGTGCCAGCAGCCCCAGACAGAGGGAGACCCAGTACTTC. Translated, it gives CASSPRQRETQYF. The full variable domain, in which reference TRBV14 and TRBJ2-5 provide the parts outside the CDR3, is EAGVTQFPSHSVIEKGQTVTLRCDPISGHDNLYWYRRVMGKEIKFLLHFVKESKQDESGMPNNRFLAERTGGTYSTLKVQPAELEDSGVYFCASSPRQRETQYFGPGTRLLVL.

This rearrangement joins TRBV7-3 to TRBJ2-7; D possibly matches TRBD1 or TRBD2 (5 bases each). V was clipped by 1 base and J by 3 bases, with 13 bases between them. This CDR3 is 15 amino acids long. From germline, CDR1 is SGHTA and CDR2 FQGTGA. CDR3: CASSLMGPPNYEQYF. CDR3 coding DNA: TGTGCCAGCAGCTTAATGGGACCACCAAACTACGAGCAGTACTTC. Combining the CDR3 with reference TRBV7-3 and TRBJ2-7 gives the whole variable domain GAGVSQTPSNKVTEKGKYVELRCDPISGHTALYWYRQSLGQGPEFLIYFQGTGAADDSGLPNDRFFAVRPEGSVSTLKIQRTERGDSAVYLCASSLMGPPNYEQYFGPGTRLTVT.

V usage is TRBV5-1 and J usage is TRBJ1-4; no firm D call. The CDR3 is made up of 14 amino acids. Per the germline V gene, CDR1 is SGHRS and CDR2 is YFSETQ. Trimming removed 4 bases from V and 4 bases from J, with 11 bases in between. DNA of the CDR3: TGCGCCAGCAGCAACGACGGCTATAATGAAAAACTGTTTTTT. It is translated as CASSNDGYNEKLFF.

The chain employs TRBV5-1 and TRBJ1-1; 8 nucleotides align to TRBD1. Germline V gene sequence: CDR1 SGHRS, CDR2 YFSETQ. J gave up 5 bases and V 3 bases, and 6 bases lay outside the gene matches. The CDR3 is 14 residues long. CDR3 sequence: CASSSGQGETEAFF. The DNA of the CDR3 is TGCGCCAGCAGCTCAGGACAGGGCGAAACTGAAGCTTTCTTT.

The chain carries TRBV5-1 and TRBJ1-1; weak D call: TRBD1 (6 bases). The CDR3 consists of 14 residues. Germline-derived CDR1 and CDR2 are SGHRS and YFSETQ. The V and J ends lost 5 bases and 3 bases respectively, with 14 bases between them. CDR3 protein: CASRQDSSYTEAFF. DNA of the CDR3: TGCGCCAGCAGACAGGACAGCAGCTACACTGAAGCTTTCTTT.

The V call is TRBV11-1, the J call TRBJ2-7, with D perhaps matching TRBD1 or TRBD2 (5 bases each). The CDR3 contains 14 residues. The V gene's germline CDR1 is SGHAT and CDR2 FQDESV (reference sequence). Trimming removed 3 bases from V and 2 bases from J, with 11 bases in between. The CDR3 here is CASSFSQGPYEQYF. The CDR3 region has the DNA TGTGCCAGCAGCTTTAGTCAGGGACCCTACGAGCAGTACTTC. Supplemented by reference TRBV11-1 and TRBJ2-7, the full variable domain reads EAEVAQSPRYKITEKSQAVAFWCDPISGHATLYWYRQILGQGPELLVQFQDESVVDDSQLPKDRFSAERLKGVDSTLKIQPAELGDSAMYLCASSFSQGPYEQYFGPGTRLTVT.

This clone showed up just once. The CDR3: CASNSRGGNIYEQYF. CDR3 nucleotide sequence: TGTGCCAGTAACTCAAGGGGAGGGAACATCTACGAGCAGTACTTC. The V call is TRBV19, the J call TRBJ2-7, with TRBD2 identical over 7 bases. The CDR3 is made up of 15 amino acids. Losses at the gene ends were 7 bases for V and 3 bases for J; bases not matched to a gene: 12. The germline V gene encodes CDR1 LNHDA and CDR2 SQIVND (reference sequence).

The chain recombines TRBV6-4 with TRBJ2-2; the D is unclear. Germline CDR1 and CDR2: MRHNA and SNTAGT. Trimming took off 4 bases at V and 0 bases at J, with 9 bases between the two ends. This CDR3 region has 15 residues. The CDR3 loop reads CASSAASPNTGELFF. CDR3 DNA: TGTGCCAGCAGTGCAGCTAGTCCGAACACCGGGGAGCTGTTTTTT.

The chain combines TRBV6-5 with TRBJ2-1, with 7 nucleotides matching TRBD2. CDR1 MNHEY and CDR2 SVGAGI come from the germline V gene. Germline trimming cut 0 bases from V and 5 bases from J; bases unmatched to any gene: 4. CDR3 length: 15 amino acids. The CDR3 DNA follows: TGTGCCAGCAGTTACTCGGGAGGGCGGAACAATGAGCAGTTCTTC. Encoded protein: CASSYSGGRNNEQFF.

The chain employs TRBV7-2 and TRBJ1-5, with 10 nucleotides matching TRBD1. CDR1 and CDR2 from the germline V gene are SGHTA and FQGNSA. The V and J ends lost 5 bases and 1 base, in that order; junction bases with no gene match: 2. This CDR3 has 15 residues. The CDR3 spells CASSPTGGSNQPQHF. The CDR3 coding sequence is TGTGCCAGCAGCCCGACAGGGGGCAGCAATCAGCCCCAGCATTTT.

The chain employs TRBV5-4 and TRBJ2-7; TRBD1 agrees at 7 bases. Unmatched junction bases numbered 4, after V lost 4 bases and J lost 3 bases. Germline lookup yields CDR1 SGHNT and CDR2 YYREEE (reference sequence). This CDR3 contains 13 residues. The CDR3: CASSGGQIYEQYF. The CDR3 DNA is TGTGCCAGCAGCGGGGGACAGATCTACGAGCAGTACTTC. Filled out from reference TRBV5-4 and TRBJ2-7, the complete variable domain reads ETGVTQSPTHLIKTRGQQVTLRCSSQSGHNTVSWYQQALGQGPQFIFQYYREEENGRGNFPPRFSGLQFPNYSSELNVNALELDDSALYLCASSGGQIYEQYFGPGTRLTVT.

CDR3 sequence: CASSETTTGGEQYF. As DNA, the CDR3 is TGTGCCAGCAGTGAAACGACAACAGGGGGCGAGCAGTACTTC. The gene calls are TRBV2 and TRBJ2-7; 8 nucleotides match TRBD1. Germline V gene data show CDR1 as SNHLY and CDR2 as FYNNEI. Germline trimming cut 2 bases from V and 6 bases from J; bases unmatched to any gene: 6. The CDR3 covers 14 residues. Full variable domain (missing parts from reference TRBV2 and TRBJ2-7): EPEVTQTPSHQVTQMGQEVILRCVPISNHLYFYWYRQILGQKVEFLVSFYNNEISEKSEIFDDQFSVERPDGSNFTLKIRSTKLEDSAMYFCASSETTTGGEQYFGPGTRLTVT.

This chain links TRBV7-9 with TRBJ2-5; D may be TRBD1 or TRBD2 (5 bases each). This CDR3 contains 15 residues. Germline CDR1 and CDR2: SEHNR and FQNEAQ (reference sequence). V gave up 5 bases and J gave up 4 bases, with 17 bases separating them. CDR3 residues: CASSPPGTYAETQYF. The CDR3 nucleotides read TGTGCCAGCAGCCCCCCCGGGACCTACGCAGAGACCCAGTACTTC.

The gene calls are TRBV27 and TRBJ2-5; D possibly corresponds to TRBD1 (6 bases). V lost 5 bases to trimming and J lost 13 bases, with 14 bases between them. This CDR3 is 11 amino acids long. From germline, CDR1 is MNHEY and CDR2 SMNVEV (reference sequence). The CDR3 DNA follows: TGTGCCAGCAGTGCACAGGGAGTACGGTACTTC. Translated, it gives CASSAQGVRYF.

The V call is TRBV19, the J call TRBJ2-3; the match to TRBD1 covers 8 bases. Trimming took 6 bases from V and 0 from J; bases not matched to a gene: 2. The CDR3 is made up of 14 amino acids. Germline values: CDR1 LNHDA, CDR2 SQIVND (reference sequence). The CDR3 nucleotides read TGTGCCAGTAGGAGACAGGGGAGCACAGATACGCAGTATTTT. Protein: CASRRQGSTDTQYF.

The V and J genes are TRBV6-1 and TRBJ1-1, with 7 bases fitting TRBD1. Germline V lookup: CDR1 MNHNS, CDR2 SASEGT. The CDR3 sequence is 13 residues long. V shed 9 bases and J 0 bases; nucleotides not matched to a gene: 4. As DNA, the CDR3 is TGTGCCAGTAACAGGGGTATGAACACTGAAGCTTTCTTT. This translates into CASNRGMNTEAFF.